These 21 T cell receptor beta chains were all obtained from the same sample, sequenced in a study of Ad26.COV2.S vaccination and SARS-CoV-2 variants. The treatment here: 15 to 20 received Ad26.COV2.S at low or high dose, single or two shots; roughly five received placebo; per-sample allocation not given. Each sample was drawn 63 days after the first injection (of vaccine or placebo). Produced via immunoSEQ multiplex PCR; TCRdb's table is partial and in-frame only. The sample carries 350,000 to 400,000 clones, about 85% recorded once. The sample consisted of peripheral blood, taken in a trial of Ad26.COV2.S vaccine versus placebo. The source of these receptors is a person aged 18 to 65 who received the Ad26.COV2.S COVID-19 vaccine or a placebo.

This clone has a single count. The V and J genes are TRBV5-5 and TRBJ2-7; D might be TRBD1 or TRBD2, each matching 6 bases. CDR1 SGHKS and CDR2 YYEKEE come from the germline V gene (reference sequence). The CDR3 sequence is 14 residues long. V was pared by 7 bases and J by 4 bases, with 18 bases between. CDR3 DNA: TGTGCCAGCGGGCGGGGACACGGGACATACGAGCAGTACTTC. Translation gives CASGRGHGTYEQYF.

The chain links TRBV13 to TRBJ2-7; D not resolved. Trimming shortened V by 0 bases and J by 6 bases, and 3 bases separated the two germline ends. Germline CDR1 reads PRHDT; CDR2 reads FYEKMQ (reference sequence). The CDR3 sequence is 11 residues long. CDR3 nucleotide sequence: TGTGCCAGCAGCTTAGGGTCCGAGCAGTACTTC. Translation: CASSLGSEQYF.

This clone was counted a few times. Distinct nucleotide sequences in the sample also encode this CDR3. The chain uses TRBV5-1 and TRBJ1-1; D uncertain. Trimming took off 0 bases at V and 1 base at J, with 7 bases between the two ends. Germline V gene lookup returns CDR1 SGHRS and CDR2 YFSETQ. The length of the CDR3 is 14 residues. CDR3 sequence (DNA): TGCGCCAGCAGCTTGGGGGGAGGGAACACTGAAGCTTTCTTT. Its protein is CASSLGGGNTEAFF. Filled out from reference TRBV5-1 and TRBJ1-1, the complete variable domain reads KAGVTQTPRYLIKTRGQQVTLSCSPISGHRSVSWYQQTPGQGLQFLFEYFSETQRNKGNFPGRFSGRQFSNSRSEMNVSTLELGDSALYLCASSLGGGNTEAFFGQGTRLTVV.

The chain has TRBV7-9 and TRBJ1-2, with D possibly matching TRBD1 (6 bases). This CDR3 has 15 amino acids. CDR1 is SEHNR and CDR2 is FQNEAQ in the germline V gene (reference sequence). V shed 4 bases and J shed 2 bases, with 14 bases lying between them. The CDR3 is CASSSKGQINYGYTF. The CDR3 DNA is TGTGCCAGCAGCTCGAAGGGACAAATAAACTATGGCTACACCTTC.

The V and J genes are TRBV6-5 and TRBJ1-4; D uncertain. The V and J ends lost 7 bases and 7 bases respectively, with 13 bases between them. This CDR3 contains 13 residues. The germline gives CDR1 MNHEY, CDR2 SVGAGI. The CDR3, as DNA: TGTGCCAGCAAACATGACCCCCTTGAAAAACTGTTTTTT. It codes for CASKHDPLEKLFF.

On this clone itself: In the same sample, other DNA sequences code for this CDR3. The chain is built from TRBV4-1 and TRBJ2-3; TRBD2 aligns across 13 bases. CDR1 and CDR2 (germline): MGHRA, YSYEKL. V lost 3 bases and J lost 3; bases outside the gene matches: 3. CDR3 size: 16 residues. CDR3 bases: TGCGCCAGCAGCCAGCGGACTAGCGGGGGAACAGATACGCAGTATTTT. Protein sequence: CASSQRTSGGTDTQYF.

J is TRBJ2-2 and V is TRBV6-6; the D is unclear. Trimming took 6 bases from V and 7 from J, leaving 15 bases between them. This CDR3 is built from 14 residues. The V gene's germline CDR1 is MNHNY and CDR2 SVGAGI (reference sequence). The CDR3, as DNA: TGTGCCAGCAGCTTCAAAAACAGTGGCGGGGAGCTGTTTTTT. Its protein product is CASSFKNSGGELFF.

This clone was observed once. The chain carries TRBV2 and TRBJ1-5, with 7 bases identical to TRBD1. V was clipped by 6 bases and J by 2 bases; unmatched bases: 4. The CDR3 runs 14 residues. CDR1 and CDR2 (germline): SNHLY, FYNNEI. The CDR3 nucleotides read TGTGCCAGCAGAGGGGGGACAGGCAATCAGCCCCAGCATTTT. It specifies CASRGGTGNQPQHF.

This chain uses TRBV11-2 with TRBJ1-6; maybe TRBD1 (5 bases). From germline, CDR1 is SGHAT and CDR2 FQNNGV. This CDR3 is 12 amino acids long. The V gene lost 4 bases and the J gene lost 12 bases, with 10 bases spanning the gap. The CDR3 loop reads CASSSGGVPLHF. In DNA form, the CDR3 reads TGTGCCAGCAGCTCCGGGGGGGTACCCCTCCACTTT. Combining the CDR3 with reference TRBV11-2 and TRBJ1-6 gives the whole variable domain EAGVAQSPRYKIIEKRQSVAFWCNPISGHATLYWYQQILGQGPKLLIQFQNNGVVDDSQLPKDRFSAERLKGVDSTLKIQPAKLEDSAVYLCASSSGGVPLHFGNGTRLTVT.

V and J are TRBV19 and TRBJ1-4; D perhaps matches TRBD1 (5 bases). Trimming removed 5 bases from V and 7 bases from J, with 14 bases in between. Germline assignment: CDR1 LNHDA and CDR2 SQIVND (reference sequence). The CDR3 loop spans 14 amino acids. The CDR3 sequence is CASSPKETVEKLFF. The DNA of the CDR3 is TGTGCCAGTAGTCCCAAGGAGACAGTTGAAAAACTGTTTTTT.

This sequence joins TRBV5-6 and TRBJ1-2; D is unclear. Germline lookup yields CDR1 SGHDT and CDR2 YYEEEE. This CDR3 has 13 residues. Trimming took off 4 bases at V and 3 bases at J, with 10 bases between the two ends. The CDR3 DNA is TGTGCCAGCAGCATCGGGCTGGACTATGGCTACACCTTC. It codes for CASSIGLDYGYTF.

This clone was recorded only once. The chain couples TRBV19 to TRBJ1-5, with TRBD1 matching 7 bases. The CDR3 runs 15 residues. The germline CDR1 and CDR2 sequences are LNHDA and SQIVND (reference sequence). J was trimmed by 4 bases and V by 10 bases; bases with no gene match: 13. CDR3 region: CATGGQRGWNQPQHF. The CDR3 coding sequence is TGTGCCACCGGGGGACAGCGGGGCTGGAATCAGCCCCAGCATTTT.

V usage is TRBV27 and J usage is TRBJ1-4, with 8 bases identical to TRBD1. The CDR3 loop spans 15 amino acids. Per germline, CDR1 MNHEY and CDR2 SMNVEV (reference sequence). V gave up 5 bases and J gave up 3 bases; unmatched junction bases: 5. In DNA, the CDR3 is TGTGCCAGCAGTCCGTGGACAGGGCCTAATGAAAAACTGTTTTTT. Translation gives CASSPWTGPNEKLFF.

The chain couples TRBV6-2 or TRBV6-3 to TRBJ2-1; perhaps TRBD2 as D (5 bases). V shed 6 bases and J shed 0 bases, with 9 bases lying between them. CDR1 is MNHEY, CDR2 SVGEGT, per germline. CDR3 length: 14 amino acids. For the CDR3, the DNA is TGTGCCAGCAGCGGGGTCGGCTCCTACAATGAGCAGTTCTTC. Amino acid sequence: CASSGVGSYNEQFF.

This chain links TRBV13 with TRBJ2-7, with D perhaps matching TRBD2 (5 bases). CDR1 is PRHDT and CDR2 is FYEKMQ in the germline V gene (reference sequence). V lost 1 base and J lost 4, with 20 bases in between. The CDR3 is 17 amino acids. DNA for the CDR3: TGTGCCAGCAGCTTAGTTCGAAAGGGAGCGGAGAAATACGAGCAGTACTTC. Amino acid sequence: CASSLVRKGAEKYEQYF.

Only one count was recorded for this clone. The chain carries TRBV11-2 and TRBJ1-2; D possibly corresponds to TRBD1 (5 bases). CDR1 and CDR2 (germline): SGHAT, FQNNGV. The CDR3 runs 16 residues. With 1 base removed from V and 2 bases from J, the gap between germline ends came to 14 bases. The CDR3 DNA follows: TGTGCCAGCAGCTTAGGGCCTGGGACGGCGAACTATGGCTACACCTTC. Its translation: CASSLGPGTANYGYTF.

The J gene is TRBJ1-5, the V gene TRBV19; no reliable D call. The V gene lost 6 bases and the J gene lost 2 bases, with 14 bases spanning the gap. Germline lookup yields CDR1 LNHDA and CDR2 SQIVND (reference sequence). The CDR3 is 15 amino acids. This CDR3 is CASRWNQVGNQPQHF. CDR3 nucleotide sequence: TGTGCCAGTAGATGGAACCAGGTGGGCAATCAGCCCCAGCATTTT. Drawing the rest from reference TRBV19 and TRBJ1-5, the complete variable domain is DGGITQSPKYLFRKEGQNVTLSCEQNLNHDAMYWYRQDPGQGLRLIYYSQIVNDFQKGDIAEGYSVSREKKESFPLTVTSAQKNPTAFYLCASRWNQVGNQPQHFGDGTRLSIL.

This chain uses TRBV5-8 with TRBJ1-1; D unclear. The CDR3 is 10 amino acids. Germline V gene lookup returns CDR1 SGHTS and CDR2 YDEGEE. Trimming pared 10 bases from V and 11 bases from J, leaving 15 bases between. This chain's CDR3 is CADPLFMAFF. For the CDR3, the DNA is TGTGCCGACCCCCTTTTTATGGCTTTCTTT.

Here the CDR3 reads CASSQYPGTGTYNEQFF. CDR3 DNA sequence: TGCGCCAGCAGCCAATACCCCGGGACAGGGACCTACAATGAGCAGTTCTTC. The chain recombines TRBV4-3 with TRBJ2-1; 9 positions match TRBD1. The J segment lost 2 bases and the V segment lost 2 bases, leaving 7 bases of the junction unmatched. The CDR3 has 17 residues. Germline lookup yields CDR1 LGHNA and CDR2 YSLEER.

This chain links TRBV6-5 with TRBJ1-6; tentatively, D is TRBD1 (6 bases). The CDR3 covers 14 residues. Per germline, CDR1 MNHEY and CDR2 SVGAGI. V lost 6 bases and J lost 14, with 20 bases in between. The CDR3 reads CASRETGVRSSLHF. DNA of the CDR3: TGTGCCAGCAGAGAGACAGGCGTCAGGTCGTCCCTCCACTTT.

The chain is built from TRBV15 and TRBJ2-2; possible D gene TRBD1, 5 bases. Trimming cost V 4 bases and J 4 bases, with 10 bases left between them. The CDR3 is made up of 14 amino acids. Per the germline V gene, CDR1 is LNHNV and CDR2 is YYDKDF (reference sequence). The CDR3 coding sequence is TGTGCCACCAGCACCCGACAGTTCACCGGGGAGCTGTTTTTT. It translates to CATSTRQFTGELFF.